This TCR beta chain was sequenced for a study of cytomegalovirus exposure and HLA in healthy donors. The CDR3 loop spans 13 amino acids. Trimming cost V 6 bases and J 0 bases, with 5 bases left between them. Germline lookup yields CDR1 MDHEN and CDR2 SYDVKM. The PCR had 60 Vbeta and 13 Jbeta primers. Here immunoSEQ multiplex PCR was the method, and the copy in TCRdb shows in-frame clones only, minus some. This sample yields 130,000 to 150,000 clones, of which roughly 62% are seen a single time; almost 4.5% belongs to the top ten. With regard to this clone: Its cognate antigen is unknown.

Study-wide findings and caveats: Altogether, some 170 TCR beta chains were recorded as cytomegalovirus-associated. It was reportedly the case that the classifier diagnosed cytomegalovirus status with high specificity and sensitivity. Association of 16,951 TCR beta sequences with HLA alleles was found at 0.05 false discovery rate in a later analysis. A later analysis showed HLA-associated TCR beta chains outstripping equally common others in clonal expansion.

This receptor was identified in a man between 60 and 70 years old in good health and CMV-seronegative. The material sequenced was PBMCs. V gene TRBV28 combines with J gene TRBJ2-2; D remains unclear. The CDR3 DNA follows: TGTGCCAGCAGGGAGTCGAACACCGGGGAGCTGTTTTTT. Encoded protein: CASRESNTGELFF.